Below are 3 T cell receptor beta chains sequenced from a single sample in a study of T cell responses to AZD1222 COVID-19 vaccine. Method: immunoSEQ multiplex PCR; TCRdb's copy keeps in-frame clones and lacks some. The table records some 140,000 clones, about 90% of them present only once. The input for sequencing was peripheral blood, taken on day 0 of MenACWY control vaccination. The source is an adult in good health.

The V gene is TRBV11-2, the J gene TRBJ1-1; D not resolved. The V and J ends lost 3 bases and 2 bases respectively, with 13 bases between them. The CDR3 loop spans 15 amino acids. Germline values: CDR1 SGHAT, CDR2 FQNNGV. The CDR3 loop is CASSFSNRRNTEAFF. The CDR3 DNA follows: TGTGCCAGCAGCTTCAGTAACAGACGAAACACTGAAGCTTTCTTT.

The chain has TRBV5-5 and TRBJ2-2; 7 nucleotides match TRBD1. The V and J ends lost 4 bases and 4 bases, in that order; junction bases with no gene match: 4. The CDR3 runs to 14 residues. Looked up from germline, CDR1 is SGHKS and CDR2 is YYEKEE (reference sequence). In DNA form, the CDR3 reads TGTGCCAGCAGCCCTCCAGGGGGCACCGGGGAGCTGTTTTTT. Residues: CASSPPGGTGELFF.

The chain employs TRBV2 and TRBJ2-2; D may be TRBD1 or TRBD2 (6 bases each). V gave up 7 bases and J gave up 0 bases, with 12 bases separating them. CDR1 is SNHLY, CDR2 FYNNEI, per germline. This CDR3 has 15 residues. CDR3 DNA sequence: TGTGCCAGCAAGGGGGAGGCCACGAACACCGGGGAGCTGTTTTTT. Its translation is CASKGEATNTGELFF.